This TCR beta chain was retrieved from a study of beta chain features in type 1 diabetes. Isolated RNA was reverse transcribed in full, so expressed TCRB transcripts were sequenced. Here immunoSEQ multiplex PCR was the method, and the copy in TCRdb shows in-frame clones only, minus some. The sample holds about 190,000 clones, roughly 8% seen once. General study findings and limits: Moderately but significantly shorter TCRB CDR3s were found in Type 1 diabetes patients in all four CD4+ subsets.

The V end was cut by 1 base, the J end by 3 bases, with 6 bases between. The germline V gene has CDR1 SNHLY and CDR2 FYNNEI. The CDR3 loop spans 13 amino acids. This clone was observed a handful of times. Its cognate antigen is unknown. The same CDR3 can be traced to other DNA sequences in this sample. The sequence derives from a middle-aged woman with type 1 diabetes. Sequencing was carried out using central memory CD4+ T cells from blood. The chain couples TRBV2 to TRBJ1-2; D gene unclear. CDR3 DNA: TGTGCCAGCAGTGAAGGGAGGGACTATGGCTACACCTTC. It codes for CASSEGRDYGYTF. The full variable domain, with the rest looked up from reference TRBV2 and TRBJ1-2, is EPEVTQTPSHQVTQMGQEVILRCVPISNHLYFYWYRQILGQKVEFLVSFYNNEISEKSEIFDDQFSVERPDGSNFTLKIRSTKLEDSAMYFCASSEGRDYGYTFGSGTRLTVV.